The clone carrying this T cell receptor (beta chain) appeared many times. Its antigen is not identified. The data stem from a study of metastatic and nonmetastatic thyroid tumors. Study-wide results and caveats: Benign nodules reportedly had significantly lower TCR beta diversity than malignant thyroid tumors in blood and tumor.

Before thyroid surgery, none of the patients had received any treatment. V lost 10 bases, J lost 4 bases, and 8 bases stayed unmatched. CDR3 length: 15 residues. Via MiXCR, TCRdb re-called the PCR reads. The sample lists 25,000 or so clones, roughly 17% seen once, with 6% to 7% in the top ten. The chain uses TRBV5-3 and TRBJ2-2; 12 bases line up with TRBD2. TRBV5-3 is marked as an open reading frame, function uncertain. The sequencing input was blood. The TCR originated in a male donor with papillary thyroid cancer or a benign thyroid nodule (not recorded which). Some clones in this sample may be carry-over from other donors' samples. Written as DNA, the CDR3 is TGTGCCTCACGTGGGACTAGCGGGCGCACCGGGGAGCTGTTTTTT. This sequence encodes CASRGTSGRTGELFF.